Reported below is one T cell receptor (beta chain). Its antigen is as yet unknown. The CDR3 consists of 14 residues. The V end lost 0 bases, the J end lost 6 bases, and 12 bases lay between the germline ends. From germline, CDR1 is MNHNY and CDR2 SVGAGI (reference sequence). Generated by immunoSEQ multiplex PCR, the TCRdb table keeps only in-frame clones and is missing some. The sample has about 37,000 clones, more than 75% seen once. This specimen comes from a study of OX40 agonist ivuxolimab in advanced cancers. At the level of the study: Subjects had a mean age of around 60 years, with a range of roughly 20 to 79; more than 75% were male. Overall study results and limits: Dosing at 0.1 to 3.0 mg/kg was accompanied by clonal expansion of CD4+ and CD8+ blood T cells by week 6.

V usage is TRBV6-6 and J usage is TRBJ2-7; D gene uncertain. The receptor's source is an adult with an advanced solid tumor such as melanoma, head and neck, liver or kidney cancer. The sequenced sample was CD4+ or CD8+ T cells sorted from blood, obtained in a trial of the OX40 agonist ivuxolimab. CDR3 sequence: CASSYSSFGVEQYF. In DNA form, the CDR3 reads TGTGCCAGCAGTTACTCGAGTTTTGGGGTCGAGCAGTACTTC.